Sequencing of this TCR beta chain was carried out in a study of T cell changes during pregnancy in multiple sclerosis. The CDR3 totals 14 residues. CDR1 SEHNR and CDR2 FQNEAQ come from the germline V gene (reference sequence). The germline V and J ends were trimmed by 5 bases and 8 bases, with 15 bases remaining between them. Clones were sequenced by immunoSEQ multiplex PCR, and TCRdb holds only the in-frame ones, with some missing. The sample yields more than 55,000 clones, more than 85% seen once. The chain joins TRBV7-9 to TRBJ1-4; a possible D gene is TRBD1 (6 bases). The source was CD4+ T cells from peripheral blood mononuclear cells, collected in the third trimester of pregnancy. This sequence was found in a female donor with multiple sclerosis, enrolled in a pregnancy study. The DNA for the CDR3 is TGTGCCAGCAGCGGGGAGGGGGGTCGAGAAAAACTGTTTTTT. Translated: CASSGEGGREKLFF.